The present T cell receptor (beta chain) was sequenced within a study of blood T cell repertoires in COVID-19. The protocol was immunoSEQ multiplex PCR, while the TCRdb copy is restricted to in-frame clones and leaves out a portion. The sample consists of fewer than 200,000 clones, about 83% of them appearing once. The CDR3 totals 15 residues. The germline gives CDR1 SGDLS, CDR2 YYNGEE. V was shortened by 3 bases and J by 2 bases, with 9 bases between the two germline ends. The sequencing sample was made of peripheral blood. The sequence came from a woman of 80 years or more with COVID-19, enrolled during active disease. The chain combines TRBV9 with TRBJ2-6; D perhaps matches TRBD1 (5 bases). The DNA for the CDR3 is TGTGCCAGCAGCGCCAGGGTGGCTGGGGCCAACGTCCTGACTTTC. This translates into CASSARVAGANVLTF.